These T cell receptor beta chains were read from a single sample in a study of technical replicates of blood from four donors. TCRdb keeps only in-frame clones here, not all; method: immunoSEQ multiplex PCR. The repertoire holds about 73,000 clones, roughly 90% seen once, with approximately 5% in the top ten. The sequencing input was PBMCs. The origin of the receptors is a human donor in good health. Some clones in this sample may be carry-over from other donors' samples. CDR3s include the opening cysteine and the closing phenylalanine or tryptophan. Each record gives: V gene, D gene, J gene, CDR3 protein. D genes are given only for firm matches.

>TRBV7-2|.|TRBJ2-7
CASSQQGFRYEQYF
>TRBV7-9|.|TRBJ2-1
CASSLFRDYNEQFF
>TRBV19|TRBD1|TRBJ1-1
CASSAAGTGDTEAFF
>TRBV10-3|.|TRBJ1-1
CAISAGGGNTEAFF
>TRBV7-2|.|TRBJ1-2
CASSLAQGGGYTF
>TRBV7-9|TRBD2|TRBJ2-1
CASSQGLAGGSYNEQFF
>TRBV28|TRBD2|TRBJ2-3
CATAGGVLGTDTQYF
>TRBV6-1|TRBD1|TRBJ2-1
CASSAGQGWNEQFF
>TRBV29-1|.|TRBJ2-7
CSGLTDVYEQYF
>TRBV7-2|.|TRBJ2-3
CASSERATDTQYF
>TRBV5-1|.|TRBJ1-1
CASSLEEAGSNTEAFF
>TRBV18|.|TRBJ1-6
CASSPTWEDSPLHF
>TRBV7-9|.|TRBJ1-2
CASSFGLGGEGYTF
>TRBV7-2|.|TRBJ1-1
CASSAQGYTEAFF
>TRBV15|TRBD2|TRBJ2-1
CATSGGLAGTNEQFF
>TRBV6-5|.|TRBJ1-1
CASSYSGLGSEAFF
>TRBV6-5|TRBD1|TRBJ1-5
CASRRDRRGNQPQHF
>TRBV7-3|TRBD2|TRBJ2-7
CASSMTSGSYEQYF
>TRBV6-1|.|TRBJ1-1
CASSERLNTEAFF
>TRBV6-1|.|TRBJ2-5
CASSRAAGLIETQYF
>TRBV6-1|.|TRBJ1-1
CASTHPSEAFF
>TRBV5-5|.|TRBJ1-2
CASSWSPSGPGYTF
>TRBV9|.|TRBJ2-3
CASSVNPLTDTQYF
>TRBV7-3|.|TRBJ2-3
CASSLGGGKDTQYF